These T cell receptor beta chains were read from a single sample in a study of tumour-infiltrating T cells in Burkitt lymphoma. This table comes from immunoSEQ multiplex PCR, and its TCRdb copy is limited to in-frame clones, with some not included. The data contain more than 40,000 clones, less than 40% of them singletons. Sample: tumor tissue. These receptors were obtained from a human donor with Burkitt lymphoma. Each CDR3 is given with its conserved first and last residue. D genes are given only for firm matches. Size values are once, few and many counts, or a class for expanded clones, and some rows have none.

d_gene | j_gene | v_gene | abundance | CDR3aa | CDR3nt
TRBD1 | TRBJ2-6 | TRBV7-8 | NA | CASSSDRGLRSGANVLTF | TGTGCCAGCAGCTCGGACAGGGGGCTAAGATCTGGGGCCAACGTCCTGACTTTC
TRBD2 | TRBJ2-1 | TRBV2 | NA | CASRGPGTRSHEQFF | TGTGCCAGCAGAGGCCCCGGGACTAGATCGCATGAGCAGTTCTTC
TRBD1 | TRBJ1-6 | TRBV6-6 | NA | CASRTGGSSYNSPLHF | TGTGCCAGCAGGACAGGGGGAAGCTCCTATAATTCACCCCTCCACTTT
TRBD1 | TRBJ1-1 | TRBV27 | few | CASSLVRDRGANTEAFF | TGTGCCAGCAGTTTAGTCCGGGACAGGGGCGCGAACACTGAAGCTTTCTTT
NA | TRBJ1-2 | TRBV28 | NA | CASVSGVYGYTF | TGTGCCAGCGTTTCCGGAGTCTATGGCTACACCTTC
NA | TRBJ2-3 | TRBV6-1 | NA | CASSASKPATDTQYF | TGTGCCAGCAGTGCCTCCAAACCAGCCACAGATACGCAGTATTTT
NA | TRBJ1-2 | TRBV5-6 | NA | CASYNTRHGYTF | TGTGCCAGCTATAATACAAGACATGGCTACACCTTC
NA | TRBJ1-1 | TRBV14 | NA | CASSQDWGTEAFF | TGTGCCAGCAGCCAAGATTGGGGCACTGAAGCTTTCTTT
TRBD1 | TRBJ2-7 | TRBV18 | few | CASSPSGTGPPEQYF | TGTGCCAGCTCACCCTCCGGGACAGGTCCCCCCGAGCAGTACTTC
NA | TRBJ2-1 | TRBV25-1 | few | CASSTMGRINEQFF | TGTGCCAGCAGTACCATGGGGAGGATCAATGAGCAGTTCTTC
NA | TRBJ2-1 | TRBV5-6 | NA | CASSLLVNEQFF | TGTGCCAGCAGCCTCCTAGTAAATGAGCAGTTCTTC
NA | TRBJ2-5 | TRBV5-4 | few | CASSLKSEGETQYF | TGTGCCAGCAGCTTGAAATCAGAGGGAGAGACCCAGTACTTC
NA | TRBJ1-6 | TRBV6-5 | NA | CASSYFPTGNSPLHF | TGTGCCAGCAGTTACTTTCCCACAGGGAATTCACCCCTCCACTTT
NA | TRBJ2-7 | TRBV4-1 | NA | CASSQERLGKQYF | TGCGCCAGCAGCCAAGAACGCCTTGGAAAGCAGTACTTC
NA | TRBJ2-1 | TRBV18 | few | CASSSSGEDEQFF | TGTGCCAGCTCAAGTTCGGGGGAAGATGAGCAGTTCTTC
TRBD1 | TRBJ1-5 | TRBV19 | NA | CASSETWDSSNQPQHF | TGTGCCAGTAGTGAAACCTGGGACAGTAGCAATCAGCCCCAGCATTTT
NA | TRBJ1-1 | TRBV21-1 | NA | CASSKEARVSAFF | TGTGCCAGCAGCAAAGAGGCTCGAGTTTCGGCTTTCTTT
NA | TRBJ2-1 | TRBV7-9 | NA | CASSFYRDNEQFF | TGTGCCAGCAGCTTTTACAGGGATAATGAGCAGTTCTTC
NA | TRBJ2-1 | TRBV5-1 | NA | CASSLIATSNEQFF | TGCGCCAGCAGCTTGATAGCAACAAGCAATGAGCAGTTCTTC
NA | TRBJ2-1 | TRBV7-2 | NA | CASSLGWGSYNEQFF | TGTGCCAGCAGCTTAGGGTGGGGGTCCTACAATGAGCAGTTCTTC
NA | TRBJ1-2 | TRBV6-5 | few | CASSNRGPTYGYTF | TGTGCCAGCAGTAACCGGGGCCCTACCTATGGCTACACCTTC
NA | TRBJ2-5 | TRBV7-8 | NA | CASSFLRGPAETQYF | TGTGCCAGCAGCTTTTTGCGGGGGCCCGCGGAGACCCAGTACTTC
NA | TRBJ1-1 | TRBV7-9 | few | CASTPPGTEAFF | TGTGCCAGCACCCCGCCTGGGACTGAAGCTTTCTTT
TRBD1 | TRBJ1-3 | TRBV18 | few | CASSSAGGDSGNTIYF | TGTGCCAGCTCGTCCGCAGGGGGTGACTCTGGAAACACCATATATTTT
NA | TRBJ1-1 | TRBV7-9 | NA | CASNLFGGGDTEAFF | TGTGCCAGCAACTTATTCGGGGGTGGTGACACTGAAGCTTTCTTT
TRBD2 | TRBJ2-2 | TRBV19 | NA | CASSTPLGLAGSTGELFF | TGTGCCAGTAGTACCCCTCTAGGACTAGCGGGAAGCACCGGGGAGCTGTTTTTT
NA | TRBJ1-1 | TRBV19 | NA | CASSIAGAGANTEAFF | TGTGCCAGTAGTATAGCCGGGGCGGGGGCGAACACTGAAGCTTTCTTT
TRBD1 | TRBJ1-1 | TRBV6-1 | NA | CASRGTGEAFF | TGTGCCAGCAGAGGGACAGGTGAAGCTTTCTTT
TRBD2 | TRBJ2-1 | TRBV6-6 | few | CASSQLAGGYNEQFF | TGTGCCAGCAGCCAACTAGCGGGGGGGTACAATGAGCAGTTCTTC
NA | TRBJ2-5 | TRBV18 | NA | CASSPPTPTLARLGYF | TGTGCCAGCTCACCGCCAACACCGACGCTGGCGCGCCTGGGGTACTTC
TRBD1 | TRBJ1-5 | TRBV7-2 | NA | CASSLGDSSNQPQHF | TGTGCCAGCAGCTTAGGGGACAGTAGCAATCAGCCCCAGCATTTT